The rows below give T cell receptor beta chains drawn from one sample of a study of blood T cell repertoires in COVID-19. TCRdb keeps only in-frame clones here, not all; method: immunoSEQ multiplex PCR. The table lists around 320,000 clones, more than 85% of them singletons. The sequenced material came from PBMCs or T cells enriched from blood (not recorded which). These receptors were obtained from a woman between 25 and 40 years old who had been exposed to COVID-19. CDR3s include the opening cysteine and the closing phenylalanine or tryptophan. Fields, in order: clone size, D gene, J gene, V gene, CDR3 protein, CDR3 DNA. A D gene is named only where the DNA matches it firmly. Rows may omit the clone size; those that give it use once, few, many or a size class.

clone_size: NA
d_call: TRBD1
j_call: TRBJ1-1
v_call: TRBV5-1
cdr3_aa: CASRPGQGINTEAFF
cdr3_nt: TGCGCCAGCAGACCGGGACAGGGGATAAACACTGAAGCTTTCTTT

clone_size: NA
d_call: NA
j_call: TRBJ1-2
v_call: TRBV6-5
cdr3_aa: CASRSLISNYGYTF
cdr3_nt: TGTGCCAGCAGAAGCCTGATTTCTAACTATGGCTACACCTTC

clone_size: NA
d_call: NA
j_call: TRBJ2-5
v_call: TRBV4-2
cdr3_aa: CASSQGHGLTGEETQYF
cdr3_nt: TGTGCCAGCAGCCAAGGGCACGGACTTACCGGGGAAGAGACCCAGTACTTC

clone_size: NA
d_call: NA
j_call: TRBJ1-5
v_call: TRBV30
cdr3_aa: CAWGYRDGQPQHF
cdr3_nt: TGTGCCTGGGGATACAGGGACGGCCAGCCCCAGCATTTT

clone_size: NA
d_call: NA
j_call: TRBJ2-3
v_call: TRBV15
cdr3_aa: CATSRDLTGTQYF
cdr3_nt: TGTGCCACCAGCAGAGATCTGACGGGTACGCAGTATTTT

clone_size: once
d_call: TRBD1
j_call: TRBJ1-2
v_call: TRBV6-2/TRBV6-3
cdr3_aa: CASSSPGQGGIYGYTF
cdr3_nt: TGTGCCAGCAGTTCGCCGGGACAGGGGGGCATCTATGGCTACACCTTC

clone_size: once
d_call: NA
j_call: TRBJ2-1
v_call: TRBV24-1
cdr3_aa: CATSDLSRGNEQFF
cdr3_nt: TGTGCCACCAGTGATTTGAGTCGGGGTAATGAGCAGTTCTTC

clone_size: NA
d_call: NA
j_call: TRBJ2-3
v_call: TRBV10-3
cdr3_aa: CAISEGLTDTQYF
cdr3_nt: TGTGCCATCAGTGAGGGACTAACAGATACGCAGTATTTT

clone_size: once
d_call: TRBD1
j_call: TRBJ1-1
v_call: TRBV11-3
cdr3_aa: CASSSQGATEAFF
cdr3_nt: TGTGCCAGCAGCTCACAGGGGGCCACTGAAGCTTTCTTT

clone_size: NA
d_call: NA
j_call: TRBJ1-4
v_call: TRBV7-9
cdr3_aa: CASGNKKRGEKLFF
cdr3_nt: TGTGCCAGCGGTAATAAAAAACGAGGGGAAAAACTGTTTTTT

clone_size: NA
d_call: NA
j_call: TRBJ1-5
v_call: TRBV6-1
cdr3_aa: CASSEGATKHF
cdr3_nt: TGTGCCAGCAGTGAAGGAGCTACTAAGCATTTT

clone_size: once
d_call: TRBD1
j_call: TRBJ1-1
v_call: TRBV5-1
cdr3_aa: CASSLLAGTENTEAFF
cdr3_nt: TGCGCCAGCAGCTTGTTGGCCGGGACAGAGAACACTGAAGCTTTCTTT

clone_size: NA
d_call: NA
j_call: TRBJ1-1
v_call: TRBV7-6
cdr3_aa: CASSPQLQRSGTEAFF
cdr3_nt: TGTGCCAGCAGCCCCCAACTCCAGAGGAGCGGTACTGAAGCTTTCTTT

clone_size: NA
d_call: NA
j_call: TRBJ2-2
v_call: TRBV18
cdr3_aa: CASSPSTAGPTGELFF
cdr3_nt: TGTGCCAGCTCACCATCGACGGCAGGGCCGACCGGGGAGCTGTTTTTT

clone_size: NA
d_call: NA
j_call: TRBJ1-2
v_call: TRBV9
cdr3_aa: CASSVEVWGRNGYTF
cdr3_nt: TGTGCCAGCAGCGTAGAAGTTTGGGGGCGCAATGGCTACACCTTC

clone_size: NA
d_call: NA
j_call: TRBJ2-5
v_call: TRBV7-9
cdr3_aa: CASSLLGDFQETQYF
cdr3_nt: TGTGCCAGCAGCTTACTAGGTGACTTTCAAGAGACCCAGTACTTC

clone_size: NA
d_call: NA
j_call: TRBJ1-1
v_call: TRBV7-3
cdr3_aa: CASSLSGVVGEAFF
cdr3_nt: TGTGCCAGCAGCTTATCAGGGGTAGTAGGTGAAGCTTTCTTT

clone_size: once
d_call: TRBD2
j_call: TRBJ2-3
v_call: TRBV2
cdr3_aa: CASSDGSGGATDTQYF
cdr3_nt: TGTGCCAGCAGTGATGGTAGCGGGGGGGCCACAGATACGCAGTATTTT

clone_size: once
d_call: NA
j_call: TRBJ1-2
v_call: TRBV27
cdr3_aa: CASRRNAGGVSYGYTF
cdr3_nt: TGTGCCAGCAGACGGAATGCGGGGGGTGTAAGCTATGGCTACACCTTC

clone_size: once
d_call: TRBD1
j_call: TRBJ1-3
v_call: TRBV19
cdr3_aa: CASWTGSSYGNTIYF
cdr3_nt: TGTGCCAGCTGGACAGGATCGTCGTATGGAAACACCATATATTTT

clone_size: NA
d_call: NA
j_call: TRBJ2-1
v_call: TRBV6-5
cdr3_aa: CASSYGQGGSRIFF
cdr3_nt: TGTGCCAGCAGTTACGGGCAGGGGGGCTCGCGAATCTTCTTC

clone_size: NA
d_call: NA
j_call: TRBJ1-2
v_call: TRBV2
cdr3_aa: CASNEGQNYGYTF
cdr3_nt: TGTGCCAGCAACGAAGGACAGAACTATGGCTACACCTTC

clone_size: NA
d_call: NA
j_call: TRBJ1-2
v_call: TRBV11-2
cdr3_aa: CASSSWTQADGYTF
cdr3_nt: TGTGCCAGCAGCTCATGGACCCAAGCGGATGGCTACACCTTC

clone_size: once
d_call: TRBD1
j_call: TRBJ1-2
v_call: TRBV5-4
cdr3_aa: CASSLSGTVNYGYTF
cdr3_nt: TGTGCCAGCAGCTTATCCGGGACAGTTAACTATGGCTACACCTTC

clone_size: NA
d_call: NA
j_call: TRBJ1-1
v_call: TRBV7-8
cdr3_aa: CASSLGGADREAFF
cdr3_nt: TGTGCCAGCAGCTTAGGTGGGGCAGACCGTGAAGCTTTCTTT

clone_size: NA
d_call: TRBD1
j_call: TRBJ1-6
v_call: TRBV3-1/TRBV3-2
cdr3_aa: CASSPDRGYNSPLHF
cdr3_nt: TGTGCCAGCAGCCCGGACAGGGGATATAATTCACCCCTCCACTTT

clone_size: NA
d_call: NA
j_call: TRBJ2-1
v_call: TRBV5-6
cdr3_aa: CASSLTGSSEQFF
cdr3_nt: TGTGCCAGCAGCTTGACAGGTTCGAGTGAGCAGTTCTTC

clone_size: few
d_call: NA
j_call: TRBJ1-1
v_call: TRBV28
cdr3_aa: CASSSQGRSMNTEAFF
cdr3_nt: TGTGCCAGCAGTTCACAGGGACGATCGATGAACACTGAAGCTTTCTTT

clone_size: NA
d_call: TRBD2
j_call: TRBJ2-7
v_call: TRBV5-1
cdr3_aa: CASSSPGSGGSYF
cdr3_nt: TGCGCCAGCAGTTCCCCTGGCAGCGGGGGATCATACTTC

clone_size: NA
d_call: TRBD1
j_call: TRBJ1-6
v_call: TRBV11-2
cdr3_aa: CASSQDRGRSPLHF
cdr3_nt: TGTGCCAGCAGCCAGGACAGGGGGCGTTCACCCCTCCACTTT

clone_size: NA
d_call: NA
j_call: TRBJ1-2
v_call: TRBV4-1
cdr3_aa: CASSQDDGVGLSGYTF
cdr3_nt: TGCGCCAGCAGCCAAGATGATGGGGTAGGACTCTCTGGCTACACCTTC

clone_size: NA
d_call: NA
j_call: TRBJ1-1
v_call: TRBV4-1
cdr3_aa: CASSHSGFGDTEAFF
cdr3_nt: TGCGCCAGCAGCCACTCAGGTTTCGGGGACACTGAAGCTTTCTTT

clone_size: NA
d_call: TRBD1
j_call: TRBJ1-6
v_call: TRBV5-4
cdr3_aa: CASSSRTGVFYNSPLHF
cdr3_nt: TGTGCCAGCAGCTCTCGGACAGGGGTCTTCTATAATTCACCCCTCCACTTT

clone_size: few
d_call: NA
j_call: TRBJ2-1
v_call: TRBV5-4
cdr3_aa: CASSLGASEQFF
cdr3_nt: TGTGCCAGCAGCTTGGGGGCAAGTGAGCAGTTCTTC

clone_size: NA
d_call: NA
j_call: TRBJ2-6
v_call: TRBV5-4
cdr3_aa: CASSLVPGASRGANVLTF
cdr3_nt: TGTGCCAGCAGCTTGGTCCCAGGGGCATCACGTGGGGCCAACGTCCTGACTTTC

clone_size: NA
d_call: TRBD1
j_call: TRBJ1-5
v_call: TRBV6-5
cdr3_aa: CASSWDRWSNQPQHF
cdr3_nt: TGTGCCAGCAGTTGGGACAGGTGGAGCAATCAGCCCCAGCATTTT

clone_size: NA
d_call: NA
j_call: TRBJ1-5
v_call: TRBV24-1
cdr3_aa: CATSDYRQNQPQHF
cdr3_nt: TGTGCCACCAGTGATTATCGACAGAATCAGCCCCAGCATTTT

clone_size: NA
d_call: NA
j_call: TRBJ2-7
v_call: TRBV10-3
cdr3_aa: CAISEQRYSYEQYF
cdr3_nt: TGTGCCATCAGTGAGCAACGGTACTCCTACGAGCAGTACTTC

clone_size: NA
d_call: NA
j_call: TRBJ1-2
v_call: TRBV5-6
cdr3_aa: CASRGGRGSGYTF
cdr3_nt: TGTGCCTCCCGGGGGGGCCGGGGGAGTGGCTACACCTTC

clone_size: NA
d_call: NA
j_call: TRBJ1-1
v_call: TRBV7-9
cdr3_aa: CASSLYGPTELNTEAFF
cdr3_nt: TGTGCCAGCAGCTTATACGGCCCGACTGAATTGAACACTGAAGCTTTCTTT

clone_size: NA
d_call: NA
j_call: TRBJ2-7
v_call: TRBV7-9
cdr3_aa: CASSFFLEEFPYEQYF
cdr3_nt: TGTGCCAGCAGCTTTTTCCTGGAGGAGTTCCCCTACGAGCAGTACTTC

clone_size: NA
d_call: NA
j_call: TRBJ1-3
v_call: TRBV7-2
cdr3_aa: CASSLQATGGNTIYF
cdr3_nt: TGTGCCAGCAGCTTACAAGCGACAGGAGGAAACACCATATATTTT

clone_size: once
d_call: TRBD2
j_call: TRBJ2-3
v_call: TRBV19
cdr3_aa: CASSMGRGRTDTQYF
cdr3_nt: TGTGCCAGTAGTATGGGGCGGGGGAGGACAGATACGCAGTATTTT

clone_size: NA
d_call: TRBD1
j_call: TRBJ1-6
v_call: TRBV27
cdr3_aa: CASSLAGQAKNSPLHF
cdr3_nt: TGTGCCAGCAGTTTAGCGGGACAGGCGAAGAATTCACCCCTCCACTTT

clone_size: NA
d_call: NA
j_call: TRBJ1-2
v_call: TRBV6-1
cdr3_aa: CASSEAPDYLGNGYTF
cdr3_nt: TGTGCCAGCAGTGAAGCGCCGGACTACCTTGGAAATGGCTACACCTTC

clone_size: NA
d_call: TRBD2
j_call: TRBJ2-5
v_call: TRBV4-2
cdr3_aa: CASSQVTGGLQETQYF
cdr3_nt: TGTGCCAGCAGCCAAGTGACGGGGGGGCTCCAAGAGACCCAGTACTTC